The clone carrying this TCR beta chain was recorded a few times. The data stem from a study of response to subunit inactivated influenza vaccine. From germline, CDR1 is LGHDT and CDR2 YNNKEL (reference sequence). Trimming left V 3 bases short and J 0 bases short, with 8 bases between. The CDR3 consists of 15 residues. MiXCR was run by TCRdb on the RT-PCR reads, yielding one entry per CDR3 protein. The sample consists of hundreds of thousands of distinct CDR3 sequences, less than 15% of them appearing once. The sample was PBMCs from blood, taken about 14 days before vaccination. The source is a middle-aged man who received an inactivated influenza vaccine. This chain joins TRBV3-1 and TRBJ1-4; D is unresolved. The CDR3 DNA reads as TGTGCCAGCAGCCACTGCGAACCAACTAATGAAAAACTGTTTTTT. Its translation is CASSHCEPTNEKLFF.